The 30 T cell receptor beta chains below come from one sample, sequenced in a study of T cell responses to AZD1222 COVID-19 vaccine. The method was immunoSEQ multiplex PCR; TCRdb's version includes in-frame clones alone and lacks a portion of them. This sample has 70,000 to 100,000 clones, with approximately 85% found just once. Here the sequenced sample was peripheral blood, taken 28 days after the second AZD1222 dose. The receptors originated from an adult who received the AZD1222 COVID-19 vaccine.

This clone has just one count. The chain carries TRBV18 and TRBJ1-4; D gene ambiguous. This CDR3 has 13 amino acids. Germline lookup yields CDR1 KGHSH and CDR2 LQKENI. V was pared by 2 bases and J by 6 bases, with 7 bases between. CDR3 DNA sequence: TGTGCCAGCTCACCAGCAGCGGATGAAAAACTGTTTTTT. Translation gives CASSPAADEKLFF. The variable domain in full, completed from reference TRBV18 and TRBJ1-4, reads NAGVMQNPRHLVRRRGQEARLRCSPMKGHSHVYWYRQLPEEGLKFMVYLQKENIIDESGMPKERFSAEFPKEGPSILRIQQVVRGDSAAYFCASSPAADEKLFFGSGTQLSVL.

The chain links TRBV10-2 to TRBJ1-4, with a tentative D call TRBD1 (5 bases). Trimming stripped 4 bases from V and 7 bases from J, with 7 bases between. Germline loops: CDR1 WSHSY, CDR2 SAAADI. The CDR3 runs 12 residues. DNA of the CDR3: TGCGCCAGCAGTGGCGGGGGTGAAAAACTGTTTTTT. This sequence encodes CASSGGGEKLFF.

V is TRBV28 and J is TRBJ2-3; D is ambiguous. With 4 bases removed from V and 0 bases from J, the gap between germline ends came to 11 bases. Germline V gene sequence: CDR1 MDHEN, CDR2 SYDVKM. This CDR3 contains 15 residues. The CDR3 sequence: CASSYPMTSTDTQYF. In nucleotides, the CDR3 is TGTGCCAGCAGTTATCCCATGACTAGCACAGATACGCAGTATTTT.

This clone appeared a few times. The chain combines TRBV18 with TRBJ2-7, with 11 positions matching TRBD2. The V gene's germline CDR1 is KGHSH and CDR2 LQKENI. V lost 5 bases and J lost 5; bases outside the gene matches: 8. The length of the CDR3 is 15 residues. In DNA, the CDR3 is TGTGCCAGCTCAACGACTAGCGGGAAGGGAGACGAGCAGTACTTC. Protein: CASSTTSGKGDEQYF. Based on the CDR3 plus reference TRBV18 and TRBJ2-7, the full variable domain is NAGVMQNPRHLVRRRGQEARLRCSPMKGHSHVYWYRQLPEEGLKFMVYLQKENIIDESGMPKERFSAEFPKEGPSILRIQQVVRGDSAAYFCASSTTSGKGDEQYFGPGTRLTVT.

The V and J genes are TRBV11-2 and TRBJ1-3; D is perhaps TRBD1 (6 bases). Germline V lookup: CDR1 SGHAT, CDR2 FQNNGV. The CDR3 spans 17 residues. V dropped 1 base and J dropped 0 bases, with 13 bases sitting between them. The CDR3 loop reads CASSLGQAHSSGNTIYF. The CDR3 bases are TGTGCCAGCAGCTTAGGACAGGCCCATTCCTCTGGAAACACCATATATTTT.

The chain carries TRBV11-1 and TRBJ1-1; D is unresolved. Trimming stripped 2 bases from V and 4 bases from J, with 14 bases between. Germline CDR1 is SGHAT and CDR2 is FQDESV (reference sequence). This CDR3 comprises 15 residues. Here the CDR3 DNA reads TGTGCCAGCAGCTTATTACCGGACGGCATCACTGAAGCTTTCTTT. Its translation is CASSLLPDGITEAFF.

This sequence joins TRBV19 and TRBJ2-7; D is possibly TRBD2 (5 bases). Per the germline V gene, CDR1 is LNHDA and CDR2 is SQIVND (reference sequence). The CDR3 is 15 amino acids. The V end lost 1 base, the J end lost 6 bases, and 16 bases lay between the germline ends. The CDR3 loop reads CASSIVSGVSSEQYF. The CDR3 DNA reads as TGTGCCAGTAGTATAGTTTCCGGGGTGTCTAGCGAGCAGTACTTC.

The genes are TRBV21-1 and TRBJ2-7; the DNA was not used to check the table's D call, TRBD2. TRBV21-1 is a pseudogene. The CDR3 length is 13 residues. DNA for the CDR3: TGTGCCAGCAGTCCGAGCGGCTCCTACGAGCAGTACTTC. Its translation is CASSPSGSYEQYF.

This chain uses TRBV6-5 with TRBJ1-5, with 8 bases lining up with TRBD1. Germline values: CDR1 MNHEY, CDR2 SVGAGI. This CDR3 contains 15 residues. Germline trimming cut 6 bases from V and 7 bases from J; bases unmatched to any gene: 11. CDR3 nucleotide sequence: TGTGCCAGCAGACCTCTGACAGGGGTGGGCCAGCCCCAGCATTTT. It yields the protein CASRPLTGVGQPQHF.

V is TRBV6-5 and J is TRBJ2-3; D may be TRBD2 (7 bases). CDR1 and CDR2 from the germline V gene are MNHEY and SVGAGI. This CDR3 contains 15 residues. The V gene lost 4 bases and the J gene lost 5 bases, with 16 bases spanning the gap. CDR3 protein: CASSSPRGGRDTQYF. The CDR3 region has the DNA TGTGCCAGCAGTTCCCCGAGGGGGGGTCGAGATACGCAGTATTTT.

CDR3 bases: TGTGCCAGCAGTTTGCTCCGTAATCAGCCCCAGCATTTT. It specifies CASSLLRNQPQHF. The chain carries TRBV12-3 or TRBV12-4 and TRBJ1-5; D is unresolved. Deletions cut 3 bases from V and 4 bases from J, with 7 bases between. This CDR3 has 13 amino acids.

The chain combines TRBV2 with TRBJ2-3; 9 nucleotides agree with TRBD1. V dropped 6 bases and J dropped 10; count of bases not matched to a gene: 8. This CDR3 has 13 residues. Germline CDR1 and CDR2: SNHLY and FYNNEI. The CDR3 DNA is TGTGCCAGCAGACAGGGGGCGCTTATCCCGCAGTATTTT. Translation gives CASRQGALIPQYF.

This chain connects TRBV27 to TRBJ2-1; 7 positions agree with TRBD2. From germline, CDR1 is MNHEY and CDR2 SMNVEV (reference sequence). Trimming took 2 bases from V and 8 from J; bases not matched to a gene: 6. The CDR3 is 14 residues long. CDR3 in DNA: TGTGCCAGCAGTTTAGTAGGGACTATCCATGAGCAGTTCTTC. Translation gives CASSLVGTIHEQFF.

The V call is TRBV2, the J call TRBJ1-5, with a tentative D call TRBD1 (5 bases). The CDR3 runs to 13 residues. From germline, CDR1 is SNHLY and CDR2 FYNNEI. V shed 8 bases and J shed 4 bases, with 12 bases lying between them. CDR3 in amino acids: CASEGTGNQPQHF. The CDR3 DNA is TGTGCCAGCGAAGGGACCGGGAATCAGCCCCAGCATTTT.

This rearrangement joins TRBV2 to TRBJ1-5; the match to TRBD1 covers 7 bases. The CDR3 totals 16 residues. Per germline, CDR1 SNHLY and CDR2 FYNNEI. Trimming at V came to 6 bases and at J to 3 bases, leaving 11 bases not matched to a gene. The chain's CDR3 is CASSPGTAGPNQPQHF. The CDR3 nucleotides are TGTGCCAGCAGCCCCGGGACAGCGGGCCCCAATCAGCCCCAGCATTTT.

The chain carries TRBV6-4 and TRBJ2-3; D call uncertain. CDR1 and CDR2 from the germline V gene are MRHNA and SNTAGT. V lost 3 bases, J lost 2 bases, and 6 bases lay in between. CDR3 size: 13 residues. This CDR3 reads CASSEGPTDTQYF. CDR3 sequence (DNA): TGTGCCAGCAGTGAAGGGCCCACAGATACGCAGTATTTT.

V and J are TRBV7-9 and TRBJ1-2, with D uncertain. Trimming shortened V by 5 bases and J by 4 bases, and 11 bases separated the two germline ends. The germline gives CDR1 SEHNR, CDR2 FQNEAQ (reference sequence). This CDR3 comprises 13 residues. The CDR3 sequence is CASSPRGGYGYTF. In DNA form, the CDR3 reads TGTGCCAGCAGCCCCCGCGGTGGCTATGGCTACACCTTC.

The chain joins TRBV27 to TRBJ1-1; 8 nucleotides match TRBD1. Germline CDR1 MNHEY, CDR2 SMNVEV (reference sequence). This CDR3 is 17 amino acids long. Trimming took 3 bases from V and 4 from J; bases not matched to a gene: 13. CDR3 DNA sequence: TGTGCCAGCAGTTTCCCCGGACAGGGCGGTTTGAGCACTGAAGCTTTCTTT. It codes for CASSFPGQGGLSTEAFF.

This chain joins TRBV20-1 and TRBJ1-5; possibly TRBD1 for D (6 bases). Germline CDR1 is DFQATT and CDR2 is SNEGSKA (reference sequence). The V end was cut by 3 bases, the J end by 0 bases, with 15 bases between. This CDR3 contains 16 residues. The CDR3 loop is CSASWTGAYSNQPQHF. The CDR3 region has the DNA TGCAGTGCTAGTTGGACGGGGGCGTATAGCAATCAGCCCCAGCATTTT.

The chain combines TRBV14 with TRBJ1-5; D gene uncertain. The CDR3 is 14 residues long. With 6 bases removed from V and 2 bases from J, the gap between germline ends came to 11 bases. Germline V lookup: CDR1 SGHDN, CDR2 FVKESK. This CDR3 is CASSHSGGNQPQHF. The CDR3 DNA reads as TGTGCCAGCAGTCACTCAGGCGGCAATCAGCCCCAGCATTTT.

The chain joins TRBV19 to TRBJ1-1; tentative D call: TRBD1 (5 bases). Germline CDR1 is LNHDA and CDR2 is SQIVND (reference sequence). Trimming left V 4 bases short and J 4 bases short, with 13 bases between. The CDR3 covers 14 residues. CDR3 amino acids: CASSSRVEGTEAFF. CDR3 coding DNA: TGTGCCAGTAGTAGCAGGGTCGAGGGCACTGAAGCTTTCTTT. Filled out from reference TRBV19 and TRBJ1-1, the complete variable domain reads DGGITQSPKYLFRKEGQNVTLSCEQNLNHDAMYWYRQDPGQGLRLIYYSQIVNDFQKGDIAEGYSVSREKKESFPLTVTSAQKNPTAFYLCASSSRVEGTEAFFGQGTRLTVV.

This CDR3 reads CASSRGTGGFRYF. DNA for the CDR3: TGTGCCAGCAGCCGGGGGACAGGCGGGTTTCGGTACTTC. This rearrangement joins TRBV28 to TRBJ2-7; 8 bases line up with TRBD1. The trim removed 6 bases at V and 12 bases at J, leaving 13 bases unmatched. Looked up from germline, CDR1 is MDHEN and CDR2 is SYDVKM. The CDR3 runs 13 residues.

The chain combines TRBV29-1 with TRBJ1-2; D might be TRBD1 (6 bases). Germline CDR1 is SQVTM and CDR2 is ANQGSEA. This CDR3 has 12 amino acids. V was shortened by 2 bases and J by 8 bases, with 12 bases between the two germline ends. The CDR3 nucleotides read TGCAGCGTTGAATTGACAGGCCCCGGCTACACCTTC. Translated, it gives CSVELTGPGYTF.

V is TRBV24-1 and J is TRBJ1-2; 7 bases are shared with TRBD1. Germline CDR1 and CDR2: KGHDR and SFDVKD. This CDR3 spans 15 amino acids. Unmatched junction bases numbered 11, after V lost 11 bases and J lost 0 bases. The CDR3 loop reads CAMTTGRLTNYGYTF. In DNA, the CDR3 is TGTGCCATGACGACAGGGAGATTAACTAACTATGGCTACACCTTC.

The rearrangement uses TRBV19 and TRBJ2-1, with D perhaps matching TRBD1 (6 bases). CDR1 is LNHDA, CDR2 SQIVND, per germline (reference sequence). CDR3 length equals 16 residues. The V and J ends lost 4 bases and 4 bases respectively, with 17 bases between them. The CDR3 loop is CASSKDRSRGYNEQFF. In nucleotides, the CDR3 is TGTGCCAGTAGTAAGGACAGATCCAGGGGATACAATGAGCAGTTCTTC.

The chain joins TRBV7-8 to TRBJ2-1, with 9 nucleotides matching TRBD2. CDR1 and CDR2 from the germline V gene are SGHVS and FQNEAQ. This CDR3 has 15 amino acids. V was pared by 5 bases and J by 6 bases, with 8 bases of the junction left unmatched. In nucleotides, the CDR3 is TGTGCCAGCAGCCAAGCGGGAGGTGGCGGCAATGAGCAGTTCTTC. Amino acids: CASSQAGGGGNEQFF.

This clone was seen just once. For the CDR3, the DNA is TGCGCCAGCAGCTTATCGGGGACCTCTGGAAACACCATATATTTT. The encoded protein is CASSLSGTSGNTIYF. The chain recombines TRBV5-1 with TRBJ1-3, with a weak D call TRBD1 (5 bases). The germline V gene encodes CDR1 SGHRS and CDR2 YFSETQ. The CDR3 covers 15 residues. The V gene lost 2 bases and the J gene lost 0 bases, with 9 bases spanning the gap.

CDR3 DNA: TGTGCCACCAGGGGGGATAACTCCTACGAGCAGTACTTC. Its translation: CATRGDNSYEQYF. V gene TRBV28 combines with J gene TRBJ2-7; D possibly corresponds to TRBD1 (7 bases). Germline CDR1 and CDR2: MDHEN and SYDVKM. Between the trimmed V and J ends, which lost 10 bases and 0 bases, there was a span of 13 bases. There are 13 residues in the CDR3.

The CDR3 region is CASSMVAGRETQYF. CDR3 bases: TGTGCCAGTAGTATGGTGGCCGGACGAGAGACCCAGTACTTC. The chain recombines TRBV19 with TRBJ2-5; D remains ambiguous. Germline V gives CDR1 LNHDA, CDR2 SQIVND (reference sequence). V was shortened by 3 bases and J by 4 bases, with 12 bases between the two germline ends. This CDR3 comprises 14 residues. The whole variable domain, filled in from reference TRBV19 and TRBJ2-5, reads DGGITQSPKYLFRKEGQNVTLSCEQNLNHDAMYWYRQDPGQGLRLIYYSQIVNDFQKGDIAEGYSVSREKKESFPLTVTSAQKNPTAFYLCASSMVAGRETQYFGPGTRLLVL.

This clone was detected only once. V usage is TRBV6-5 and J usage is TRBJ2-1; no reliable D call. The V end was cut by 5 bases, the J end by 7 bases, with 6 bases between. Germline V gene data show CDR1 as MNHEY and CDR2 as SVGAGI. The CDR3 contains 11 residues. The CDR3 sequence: CASSTVNEQFF. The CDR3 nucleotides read TGTGCCAGCAGTACCGTGAATGAGCAGTTCTTC.